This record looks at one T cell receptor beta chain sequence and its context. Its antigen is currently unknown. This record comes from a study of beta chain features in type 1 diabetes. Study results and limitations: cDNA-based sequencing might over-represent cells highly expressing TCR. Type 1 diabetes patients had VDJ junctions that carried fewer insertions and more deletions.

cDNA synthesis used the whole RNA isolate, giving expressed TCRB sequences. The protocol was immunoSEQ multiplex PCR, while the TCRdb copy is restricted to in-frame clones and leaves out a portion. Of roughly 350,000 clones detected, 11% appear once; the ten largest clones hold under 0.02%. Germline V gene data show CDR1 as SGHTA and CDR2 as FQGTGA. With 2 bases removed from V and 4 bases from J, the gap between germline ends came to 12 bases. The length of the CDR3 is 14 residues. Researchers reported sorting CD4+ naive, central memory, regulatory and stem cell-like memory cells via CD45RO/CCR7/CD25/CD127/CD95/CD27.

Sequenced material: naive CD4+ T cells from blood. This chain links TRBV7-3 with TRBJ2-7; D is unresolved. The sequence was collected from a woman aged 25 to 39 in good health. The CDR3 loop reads CASSLLLNLYEQYF. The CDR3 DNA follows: TGTGCCAGCAGCTTACTACTCAACCTTTACGAGCAGTACTTC.